This passage covers 31 T cell receptor beta chains from one sample sequenced in a study of early T cells in non-severe SARS-CoV-2 infection (dated by TCRdb to the early 2020s). Libraries were prepared through 5' RACE. Reads for this sample came from a NextSeq 500. TCRdb trimmed public reads at Q25 via fastp, called clones via MiXCR and kept in-frame beta chains. Each CDR3 protein appears once, grouped with its most common genes and DNA. For this sample there are more than 20,000 distinct CDR3 sequences; over 3.5% appear just once. The ten largest clonotypes hold approximately 4% of the sample. The sequenced sample consisted of whole blood. The origin of the receptors is an adult who was a healthcare worker with PCR-confirmed SARS-CoV-2 infection or an uninfected control (not recorded which).

The chain recombines TRBV6-4 with TRBJ2-3; no definite D call. Germline assignment: CDR1 MRHNA and CDR2 SNTAGT. This CDR3 region has 14 residues. Trimming took 0 bases from V and 6 from J, leaving 10 bases between them. Here the CDR3 reads CASSDSPLGDTQYF. The CDR3 coding sequence is TGTGCCAGCAGTGACTCTCCTCTAGGGGATACGCAGTATTTT.

This clonotype was detected only a few times. The gene calls are TRBV7-2 and TRBJ2-1; D may match TRBD1 or TRBD2 (5 bases each). Germline V gives CDR1 SGHTA, CDR2 FQGNSA. V gave up 8 bases and J gave up 3 bases, with 8 bases separating them. The CDR3 consists of 12 residues. The CDR3 loop is CASGGNYNEQFF. The CDR3 coding sequence is TGTGCCAGCGGGGGTAACTACAATGAGCAGTTCTTC.

This clonotype appeared many times. V usage is TRBV7-6 and J usage is TRBJ2-2, with a tentative D call TRBD2 (6 bases). Deletions cut 5 bases from V and 2 bases from J, with 15 bases between. The CDR3 runs 16 residues. The germline CDR1 and CDR2 sequences are SGHVS and FNYEAQ. DNA of the CDR3: TGTGCCAGCAGCCCTACTTACGGGAGAAACACCGGGGAGCTGTTTTTT. Amino acids: CASSPTYGRNTGELFF. The entire variable domain, with the rest obtained from reference TRBV7-6 and TRBJ2-2, is as follows: GAGVSQSPRYKVTKRGQDVALRCDPISGHVSLYWYRQALGQGPEFLTYFNYEAQQDKSGLPNDRFSAERPEGSISTLTIQRTEQRDSAMYRCASSPTYGRNTGELFFGEGSRLTVL.

This clonotype has at least ten counts. The CDR3 loop reads CASSDRVPETQYF. The CDR3 DNA follows: TGTGCCAGCAGTGACAGGGTCCCAGAGACCCAGTACTTC. The genes are TRBV28 and TRBJ2-5, with 7 bases matching TRBD1. The CDR3 covers 13 residues. V lost 5 bases and J lost 4; bases outside the gene matches: 4. Germline CDR1 reads MDHEN; CDR2 reads SYDVKM.

Many counts were recorded for this clonotype. This chain connects TRBV7-9 to TRBJ2-2, with 9 bases that match TRBD2. This CDR3 is 15 amino acids long. CDR1 is SEHNR, CDR2 FQNEAQ, per germline (reference sequence). Losses at the gene ends were 7 bases for V and 4 bases for J; bases not matched to a gene: 7. Written as DNA, the CDR3 is TGTGCCAGCACCCGACTAGCGGTTGTCACCGGGGAGCTGTTTTTT. It is translated as CASTRLAVVTGELFF.

Many counts were recorded for this clonotype. The chain uses TRBV28 and TRBJ1-1; 8 bases are a match to TRBD1. Germline loops: CDR1 MDHEN, CDR2 SYDVKM. The trim removed 2 bases at V and 8 bases at J, leaving 1 base unmatched. The CDR3 length is 12 residues. CDR3 nucleotides: TGTGCCAGCAGTTTAAGGACAGGGGAAGCTTTCTTT. Amino acids: CASSLRTGEAFF.

This clonotype has just a few counts. This sequence joins TRBV28 and TRBJ2-2; TRBD2 aligns across 14 bases. CDR3 length: 16 amino acids. Germline V gene lookup returns CDR1 MDHEN and CDR2 SYDVKM. With V trimmed by 5 bases and J by 6 bases, 5 bases remained unmatched. The CDR3 protein is CASSKGLAGVAGELFF. The CDR3 region has the DNA TGTGCCAGCAGTAAGGGACTAGCGGGAGTTGCCGGGGAGCTGTTTTTT.

This clonotype was found many times. The chain links TRBV15 to TRBJ1-1, with D hard to call. CDR1 and CDR2 (germline): LNHNV, YYDKDF (reference sequence). The CDR3 runs to 14 residues. V was pared by 1 base and J by 4 bases, with 10 bases between. CDR3 nucleotide sequence: TGTGCCACCAGCAGAGGTGGTTGGGGCACTGAAGCTTTCTTT. Amino acids: CATSRGGWGTEAFF.

This clonotype is labeled medium-sized. The chain uses TRBV7-9 and TRBJ2-1; tentatively, D is TRBD2 (6 bases). The CDR3 extends over 14 amino acids. Trimming took off 1 base at V and 5 bases at J, with 9 bases between the two ends. Germline V CDR1 and CDR2: SEHNR, FQNEAQ (reference sequence). Written as DNA, the CDR3 is TGTGCCAGCAGCTTAGAGGGACTTAACAATGAGCAGTTCTTC. It encodes CASSLEGLNNEQFF. Looking up the rest from reference TRBV7-9 and TRBJ2-1 gives the full variable domain: DTGVSQNPRHKITKRGQNVTFRCDPISEHNRLYWYRQTLGQGPEFLTYFQNEAQLEKSRLLSDRFSAERPKGSFSTLEIQRTEQGDSAMYLCASSLEGLNNEQFFGPGTRLTVL.

This clonotype has only a few counts. The chain carries TRBV27 and TRBJ2-3; a possible D gene is TRBD2 (5 bases). The germline CDR1 and CDR2 sequences are MNHEY and SMNVEV (reference sequence). The V end was cut by 6 bases, the J end by 1 base, with 14 bases between. The CDR3 spans 15 residues. Here the CDR3 reads CASSAAESGTDTQYF. The CDR3, as DNA: TGTGCCAGCAGCGCAGCGGAATCTGGCACAGATACGCAGTATTTT.

This clonotype was seen more than once but under ten times. The chain has TRBV6-2 or TRBV6-3 and TRBJ2-7; D is unclear. Germline V gives CDR1 MNHEY, CDR2 SVGEGT. The CDR3 is 11 amino acids. Trimming took off 5 bases at V and 6 bases at J, with 8 bases between the two ends. The CDR3 protein is CASSPWGEQYF. CDR3 DNA sequence: TGTGCCAGCAGTCCGTGGGGCGAGCAGTACTTC.

The chain has TRBV7-3 and TRBJ2-2, with unresolved D. V was cut by 6 bases and J by 6 bases, with 14 bases left in between. The CDR3 covers 14 residues. In germline, CDR1 is SGHTA, CDR2 FQGTGA. The CDR3 nucleotides read TGTGCCAGCAGGCCAGACCCTACATCCGGGGAGCTGTTTTTT. Protein: CASRPDPTSGELFF.

This clonotype showed up many times. The chain uses TRBV5-4 and TRBJ2-7; either TRBD1 or TRBD2 may fit D (5 bases each). The CDR3 is 15 residues long. V gave up 4 bases and J gave up 2 bases, with 16 bases separating them. Germline lookup yields CDR1 SGHNT and CDR2 YYREEE (reference sequence). The CDR3 protein is CASSLVERGAYEQYF. In DNA, the CDR3 is TGTGCCAGCAGCCTCGTCGAGAGGGGAGCCTACGAGCAGTACTTC.

The V gene is TRBV20-1, the J gene TRBJ2-3; 10 positions match TRBD1. Trimming cost V 6 bases and J 2 bases; bases outside gene matches: 5. The germline CDR1 and CDR2 sequences are DFQATT and SNEGSKA (reference sequence). The CDR3 is 14 amino acids. The CDR3 region is CSASGTGVTDTQYF. DNA of the CDR3: TGCAGTGCCTCCGGGACAGGGGTCACAGATACGCAGTATTTT.

This clonotype appeared many times. The chain combines TRBV29-1 with TRBJ1-1; the D is unclear. CDR3 length: 12 amino acids. The germline V and J ends were trimmed by 6 bases and 0 bases, with 8 bases remaining between them. CDR1 SQVTM and CDR2 ANQGSEA come from the germline V gene. CDR3 bases: TGCAGCGTAGTGAACATGAACACTGAAGCTTTCTTT. It encodes CSVVNMNTEAFF. Complete variable domain (other parts from reference TRBV29-1 and TRBJ1-1): SAVISQKPSRDICQRGTSLTIQCQVDSQVTMMFWYRQQPGQSLTLIATANQGSEATYESGFVIDKFPISRPNLTFSTLTVSNMSPEDSSIYLCSVVNMNTEAFFGQGTRLTVV.

This clonotype was counted ten times or more. The rearrangement joins TRBV4-2 to TRBJ1-5; unclear D gene. This CDR3 is 15 amino acids long. Germline values: CDR1 LGHNA, CDR2 YNFKEQ. Trimming removed 0 bases from V and 3 bases from J, with 9 bases in between. The CDR3 nucleotides are TGTGCCAGCAGCCAAGACTACAACTCCAATCAGCCCCAGCATTTT. It yields the protein CASSQDYNSNQPQHF.

This clonotype came up many times. The chain employs TRBV19 and TRBJ1-2; maybe TRBD1 (6 bases). The V gene's germline CDR1 is LNHDA and CDR2 SQIVND (reference sequence). The CDR3 is 13 amino acids. Trimming left V 5 bases short and J 4 bases short, with 11 bases between. The CDR3 spells CASSLGTSYGYTF. DNA of the CDR3: TGTGCCAGTAGTCTTGGGACATCCTATGGCTACACCTTC.

This clonotype was observed many times. The rearrangement joins TRBV7-2 to TRBJ1-4, with D possibly TRBD1 on 5 matching bases. V gave up 5 bases and J gave up 7 bases, with 14 bases separating them. The germline gives CDR1 SGHTA, CDR2 FQGNSA. CDR3 length equals 14 residues. Here the CDR3 reads CASSLAGAGEKLFF. DNA of the CDR3: TGTGCCAGCAGCCTCGCTGGGGCAGGTGAAAAACTGTTTTTT.

This clonotype was recorded many times. The V and J genes are TRBV9 and TRBJ2-1, with 12 bases lining up with TRBD2. The junction had 5 bases not matched to a gene; V was cut back by 3 bases and J by 7 bases. From germline, CDR1 is SGDLS and CDR2 YYNGEE. CDR3 length: 15 amino acids. This chain's CDR3 is CASSGTSGKWNEQFF. The CDR3, as DNA: TGTGCCAGCAGCGGGACTAGCGGGAAATGGAATGAGCAGTTCTTC.

This clonotype was recorded many times. This chain links TRBV7-9 with TRBJ2-1; TRBD2 matches at 11 bases. J gave up 10 bases and V 6 bases, and 8 bases lay outside the gene matches. Germline V gene lookup returns CDR1 SEHNR and CDR2 FQNEAQ (reference sequence). The CDR3 covers 14 residues. The CDR3 coding sequence is TGTGCCAGCAGTATTAGCGGGAGGGCCGGCGAGCAGTTCTTC. This sequence encodes CASSISGRAGEQFF.

The chain is built from TRBV5-6 and TRBJ2-3; 7 positions match TRBD2. Trimming cost V 3 bases and J 0 bases; bases outside gene matches: 4. This CDR3 spans 15 amino acids. Germline CDR1 SGHDT, CDR2 YYEEEE. The CDR3 coding sequence is TGTGCCAGCAGCTCTCTAGCGGTTAGCACAGATACGCAGTATTTT. It codes for CASSSLAVSTDTQYF.

Ten or more counts support this clonotype. At one end, the junction sequence differs from germline, possibly due to a read error. V and J are TRBV28 and TRBJ1-1; TRBD1 might be the D (5 bases). The CDR3 extends over 17 amino acids. Germline CDR1 is MDHEN and CDR2 is SYDVKM. DNA for the CDR3: TGTGCCAGCAGCTTCCCCCCCGGCAGGAGTCTGGACACTGAAGTTTTCTTT. This encodes CASSFPPGRSLDTEVFF.

This clonotype was recorded at least ten times. This sequence joins TRBV7-9 and TRBJ2-6; D is undetermined. Germline V gene data show CDR1 as SEHNR and CDR2 as FQNEAQ (reference sequence). Deletions cut 8 bases from V and 0 bases from J, with 2 bases between. There are 12 residues in the CDR3. The CDR3 spells CASDSGANVLTF. Here the CDR3 DNA reads TGTGCCAGCGACTCTGGGGCCAACGTCCTGACTTTC.

In its sample, this clonotype was seen many times. The chain uses TRBV29-1 and TRBJ2-5, with TRBD2 identical over 13 bases. CDR1 SQVTM and CDR2 ANQGSEA come from the germline V gene. The J segment lost 5 bases and the V segment lost 7 bases, leaving 7 bases of the junction unmatched. The CDR3 has 14 residues. The CDR3 region is CSARLAGGRETQYF. For the CDR3, the DNA is TGCAGCGCCCGACTAGCGGGAGGACGGGAGACCCAGTACTTC.

This clonotype was detected a few times. The rearrangement links TRBV12-3 or TRBV12-4 to TRBJ2-1; D remains ambiguous. This CDR3 has 10 amino acids. V gave up 3 bases and J gave up 13 bases, with 7 bases separating them. CDR3 residues: CASSLSFQFF. Here the CDR3 DNA reads TGTGCCAGCAGTTTGTCCTTTCAGTTCTTC.

This clonotype was recorded many times. The chain combines TRBV28 with TRBJ1-6; D possibly corresponds to TRBD1 (5 bases). Trimming pared 5 bases from V and 4 bases from J, leaving 15 bases between. Germline CDR1 reads MDHEN; CDR2 reads SYDVKM. This CDR3 is 16 amino acids long. CDR3 region: CASSASLGRYNSPLHF. The CDR3 nucleotides read TGTGCCAGCAGTGCCTCCTTGGGACGGTATAATTCACCCCTCCACTTT.

This clonotype was observed at least ten times. This chain joins TRBV10-3 and TRBJ2-7; 7 nucleotides align to TRBD1. V was clipped by 4 bases and J by 0 bases; unmatched bases: 6. In germline, CDR1 is ENHRY, CDR2 SYGVKD. CDR3 length: 15 residues. CDR3 sequence reads: CAISGPTGSSYEQYF. DNA of the CDR3: TGTGCCATCAGTGGACCGACAGGGAGCTCCTACGAGCAGTACTTC.

At least ten counts were recorded for this clonotype. This chain connects TRBV9 to TRBJ2-1; TRBD2 aligns across 8 bases. This CDR3 is built from 16 residues. Germline V lookup: CDR1 SGDLS, CDR2 YYNGEE. Trimming at V came to 4 bases and at J to 9 bases, leaving 15 bases not matched to a gene. The CDR3 sequence: CASSLGTSGVQGEQFF. In DNA form, the CDR3 reads TGTGCCAGCAGCCTAGGAACTAGCGGTGTACAGGGTGAGCAGTTCTTC. The full variable domain, its missing parts supplied by reference TRBV9 and TRBJ2-1, is DSGVTQTPKHLITATGQRVTLRCSPRSGDLSVYWYQQSLDQGLQFLIQYYNGEERAKGNILERFSAQQFPDLHSELNLSSLELGDSALYFCASSLGTSGVQGEQFFGPGTRLTVL.

Details on this clonotype: This may come from a read error, since a much larger clone is one base off. The CDR3 here is CSAQSLVGRTREQFF. DNA of the CDR3: TGCAGTGCTCAATCACTAGTGGGGAGGACGCGTGAGCAGTTCTTC. The chain uses TRBV20-1 and TRBJ2-1; tentative D call: TRBD2 (6 bases). CDR1 is DFQATT and CDR2 is SNEGSKA in the germline V gene (reference sequence). The CDR3 extends over 15 amino acids. V dropped 5 bases and J dropped 9 bases, with 23 bases sitting between them.

This clonotype is judged medium-sized (0.01 to 0.1%). The rearrangement uses TRBV9 and TRBJ2-5; perhaps TRBD2 as D (6 bases). Germline V lookup: CDR1 SGDLS, CDR2 YYNGEE. The CDR3 sequence is 13 residues long. V gave up 5 bases and J gave up 2 bases, with 10 bases separating them. CDR3 coding DNA: TGTGCCAGCAGTTACGGGGGACAAGAGACCCAGTACTTC. Translating it yields CASSYGGQETQYF.

This clonotype was found a few times. This sequence joins TRBV18 and TRBJ2-6, with D unclear. The V end was cut by 4 bases, the J end by 1 base, with 11 bases between. The CDR3 is 16 residues long. The germline V gene encodes CDR1 KGHSH and CDR2 LQKENI. CDR3 in amino acids: CASSLGPGSGANVLTF. CDR3 in DNA: TGTGCCAGCTCACTCGGGCCTGGATCTGGGGCCAACGTCCTGACTTTC.